This is a list of T cell receptor beta chains from one sample in a study of blood T cell repertoires in COVID-19. Produced via immunoSEQ multiplex PCR; TCRdb's table is partial and in-frame only. The sample consists of 200,000 to 300,000 clones, more than 70% of them appearing once. The material sequenced was peripheral blood. The receptors derive from a woman in her forties or fifties with acute or convalescent COVID-19. The CDR3 runs from the conserved cysteine through the conserved F or W. A D gene is named only where the DNA matches it firmly. Clone sizes are given selectively: once, few, many, or a class where the clone is expanded.

size	V	D	J	DNA	CDR3
once	TRBV4-3	TRBD2	TRBJ2-3	TGCGCCAGCAGCCAAGAGACTTGGGGAGGGACAGATACGCAGTATTTT	CASSQETWGGTDTQYF
few	TRBV27	NA	TRBJ1-1	TGTGCCAGCAGTTTACAGGGGCGAGCTTTGAACACTGAAGCTTTCTTT	CASSLQGRALNTEAFF
NA	TRBV6-4	NA	TRBJ1-2	TGTGCCAGCAGTCAGGGAGGGGGAAACTATGGCTACACCTTC	CASSQGGGNYGYTF
NA	TRBV29-1	TRBD1	TRBJ2-7	TGCAGCGTCCCGGGACAGGGGACCTACGAGCAGTACTTC	CSVPGQGTYEQYF
NA	TRBV19	NA	TRBJ2-2	TGTGCCAGTAGTGGACAGATTTTGAACACCGGGGAGCTGTTTTTT	CASSGQILNTGELFF
few	TRBV13	TRBD1	TRBJ1-1	TGTGCCAGCAGGAGACAGGGACGGTCGTGGACTGAAGCTTTCTTT	CASRRQGRSWTEAFF
NA	TRBV7-9	TRBD1	TRBJ2-3	TGTGCCAGCAGCTTCGGGACAGGCACAGATACGCAGTATTTT	CASSFGTGTDTQYF
NA	TRBV18	TRBD1	TRBJ2-1	TGTGCCAGCTCACCAGGCCAGGGGGCCAATGAGCAGTTCTTC	CASSPGQGANEQFF
NA	TRBV28	NA	TRBJ2-2	TGTGCCAGCAGTTTACGCACCGGGGAGCTGTTTTTT	CASSLRTGELFF
NA	TRBV10-3	TRBD2	TRBJ2-3	TGTGCCATCAGTGAGGGACGGGAGGTCAGCACAGATACGCAGTATTTT	CAISEGREVSTDTQYF
NA	TRBV2	NA	TRBJ1-6	TGTGCCAGCAGCGAAGGCGGGAGCTCCTATAATTCACCCCTCCACTTT	CASSEGGSSYNSPLHF
NA	TRBV5-1	NA	TRBJ1-4	TGCGCCAGCAGCTTGGCGCAGGTCGCTAATGAAAAACTGTTTTTT	CASSLAQVANEKLFF
NA	TRBV5-4	NA	TRBJ1-1	TGTGCCAGCAGCCGAGCGGGGACGGCGAACACTGAAGCTTTCTTT	CASSRAGTANTEAFF
NA	TRBV10-3	TRBD1	TRBJ2-7	TGTGCCATCAGCAGGGGGTCCTACGAGCAGTACTTC	CAISRGSYEQYF
NA	TRBV20-1	NA	TRBJ2-1	TGCAGTGCTAGTGGTGGATTAGCCAATGAGCAGTTCTTC	CSASGGLANEQFF
NA	TRBV10-3	NA	TRBJ1-6	TGTGCCTCGGGGGGGGAAAGGCCCCTCCACTTT	CASGGERPLHF
once	TRBV7-6	TRBD1	TRBJ2-1	TGTGCCAGCATCCTGACAGGGGAAGGTTTCAGTGAGCAGTTCTTC	CASILTGEGFSEQFF
NA	TRBV4-2	TRBD1	TRBJ1-2	TGTGCCAGCAGCCGTGACAGGGCAAACTATGGCTACACCTTC	CASSRDRANYGYTF
NA	TRBV18	NA	TRBJ2-7	TGTGCCAGCTCACCACCATCCAGGGACACCTACGAGCAGTACTTC	CASSPPSRDTYEQYF
NA	TRBV4-3	NA	TRBJ2-1	TGCGCCAGCAGCCAGGAACAGGGCCTCAATGAGCAGTTCTTC	CASSQEQGLNEQFF
NA	TRBV28	NA	TRBJ2-6	TGTGCCAGCAGCCGCGAGATCGCTGGGGCCAACGTCCTGACTTTC	CASSREIAGANVLTF
NA	TRBV19	TRBD1	TRBJ2-1	TGTGCCAGTAGCCCGGGACAGTCCTACAATGAGCAGTTCTTC	CASSPGQSYNEQFF
NA	TRBV5-4	TRBD2	TRBJ2-1	TGTGCCAGCAGCTTGGGACTAGCACCTTACAATGAGCAGTTCTTC	CASSLGLAPYNEQFF
NA	TRBV6-5	NA	TRBJ1-1	TGTGCCAGCAGTTACGCTCGAGGTAACACTGAAGCTTTCTTT	CASSYARGNTEAFF
NA	TRBV27	NA	TRBJ1-5	TGTGCCAGCAGCTTAACAGGGTATCAGCCCCAGCATTTT	CASSLTGYQPQHF